These 3 T cell receptor beta chains were sequenced from one sample in a study of blood T cell repertoires in COVID-19 (TCRdb year 2020). Libraries came from the immunoSEQ multiplex PCR assay. TCRdb obtained this table from immuneACCESS and retained in-frame rearrangements with V and J assigned. These tables miss some clones; where compared with another copy, unresolved V genes account for less than half of the shortfall, and the remainder is unexplained. This sample gives a few hundred thousand clones in total; 85% of them show up just once. The leading ten clones occupy 3% to 4.5% of the sample. The specimen was peripheral blood. Receptors were obtained from a woman in her late teens or twenties with acute or convalescent COVID-19.

J is TRBJ2-7 and V is TRBV6-6, with D unclear. The V end was cut by 5 bases, the J end by 4 bases, with 12 bases between. The CDR3 totals 13 residues. Germline lookup yields CDR1 MNHNY and CDR2 SVGAGI (reference sequence). CDR3 sequence reads: CASSPGYGYEQYF. The CDR3 region has the DNA TGTGCCAGCAGTCCGGGTTACGGGTACGAGCAGTACTTC.

The genes are TRBV7-9 and TRBJ1-1; D gene uncertain. The germline gives CDR1 SEHNR, CDR2 FQNEAQ (reference sequence). Deletions cut 2 bases from V and 5 bases from J, with 15 bases between. The CDR3 totals 15 residues. CDR3 DNA: TGTGCCAGCAGCTTATCCGACGGGGTGGGGACTGAAGCTTTCTTT. Its protein is CASSLSDGVGTEAFF.

This CDR3 reads CASRFPRDSADTQYF. The CDR3, as DNA: TGTGCCAGCAGATTTCCCCGGGACTCAGCAGATACGCAGTATTTT. The V call is TRBV21-1, the J call TRBJ2-3; the D call TRBD2 from the table was never checked on the DNA. TRBV21-1 constitutes a pseudogene. The CDR3 is 15 residues long.